The text below deals with one TCR beta chain. The second PCR ran about 7 to 12 cycles with a sample-barcoded 5' primer and J-beta primers. TCRdb reprocessed the 5' RACE reads via MiXCR and lists one record per CDR3 protein. The sample carries roughly 1 million distinct CDR3 sequences, 20% to 25% recorded once. This entry comes from a study of blood T cells in healthy people across ages. The germline V and J ends were trimmed by 3 bases and 2 bases, with 7 bases remaining between them. In germline, CDR1 is SQVTM, CDR2 ANQGSEA. This CDR3 has 12 amino acids. Another study also made use of these data, one on T cells of mothers and their children. That paper adds: Study donors consisted of a few healthy Caucasian mothers and their six children. Whether related or unrelated, pairs show similar shaping of TCR recombination output by thymic selection.

Sequencing was performed on blood. The gene calls are TRBV29-1 and TRBJ2-5, with unresolved D. The TCR was taken from a girl aged 2 to 10 in good health. The CDR3 reads CSVEGIQETQYF. CDR3 DNA: TGCAGCGTTGAGGGTATTCAAGAGACCCAGTACTTC.